This record covers a single TCR beta chain. As yet, its antigen is unknown. This record comes from a study of T cell repertoires in cytomegalovirus infection. Notes on the study in general: The study identified carriers of CMV plus the relevant HLA from cumulative public TCR beta family frequency. Clonotype analysis showed dominance of the ex vivo response by HLA-C-restricted CMV-specific TCR beta clonotypes.

A single record per CDR3 protein comes from TCRdb applying MiXCR to the reads. The sample yields some 270,000 distinct CDR3 sequences, around 15% seen once. This CDR3 is built from 16 residues. Germline loops: CDR1 SGHAT, CDR2 FQNNGV. V trimming: 4 bases; J trimming: 6 bases; junction bases outside the gene matches: 10. The chain has TRBV11-2 and TRBJ1-4; 8 bases agree with TRBD1. The sample was CD8+ T cells from PBMCs. The sequence came from a human donor in good health (CMV status not recorded). Some clones in this sample may be carry-over from other donors' samples. The CDR3 sequence: CASSSRTGQAHEKLFF. The CDR3 DNA follows: TGTGCCAGCAGCTCCCGGACAGGGCAGGCGCATGAAAAACTGTTTTTT.